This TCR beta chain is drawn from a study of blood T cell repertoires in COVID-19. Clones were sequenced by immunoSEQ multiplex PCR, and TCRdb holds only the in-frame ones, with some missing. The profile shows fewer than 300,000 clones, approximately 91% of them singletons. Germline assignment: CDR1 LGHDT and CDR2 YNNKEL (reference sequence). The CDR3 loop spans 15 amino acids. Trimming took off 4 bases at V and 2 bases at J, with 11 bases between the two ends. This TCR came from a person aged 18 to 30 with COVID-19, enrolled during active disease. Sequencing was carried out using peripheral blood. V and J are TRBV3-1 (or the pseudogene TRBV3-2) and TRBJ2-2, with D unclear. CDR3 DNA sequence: TGTGCCAGCAGCCCCTCGGGTCTCAACACCGGGGAGCTGTTTTTT. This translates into CASSPSGLNTGELFF.